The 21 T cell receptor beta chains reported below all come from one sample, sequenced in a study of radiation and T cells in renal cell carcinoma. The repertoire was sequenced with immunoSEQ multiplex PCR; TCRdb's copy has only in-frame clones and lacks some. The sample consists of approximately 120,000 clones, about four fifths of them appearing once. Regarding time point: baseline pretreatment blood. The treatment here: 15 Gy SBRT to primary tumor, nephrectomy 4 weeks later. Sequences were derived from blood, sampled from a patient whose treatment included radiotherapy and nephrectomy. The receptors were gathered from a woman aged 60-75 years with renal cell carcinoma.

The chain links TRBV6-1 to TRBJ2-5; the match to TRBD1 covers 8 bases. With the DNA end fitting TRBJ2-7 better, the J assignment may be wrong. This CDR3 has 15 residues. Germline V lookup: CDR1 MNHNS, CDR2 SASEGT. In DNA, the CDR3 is TGTGCCAGCAGCGCATCAGGGGGCGGCCGACGCGAGCAGTACTTC. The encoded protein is CASSASGGGRREQYF.

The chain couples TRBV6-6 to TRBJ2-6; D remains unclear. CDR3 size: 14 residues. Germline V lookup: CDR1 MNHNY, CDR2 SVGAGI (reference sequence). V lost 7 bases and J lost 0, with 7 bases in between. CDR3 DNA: TGTGCCAGCAATAGGGTCTCTGGGGCCAACGTCCTGACTTTC. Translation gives CASNRVSGANVLTF.

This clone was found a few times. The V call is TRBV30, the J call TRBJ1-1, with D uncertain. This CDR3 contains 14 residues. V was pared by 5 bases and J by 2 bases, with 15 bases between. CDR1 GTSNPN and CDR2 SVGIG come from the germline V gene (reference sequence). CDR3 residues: CAWRPTWRNTEAFF. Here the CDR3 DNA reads TGTGCCTGGCGCCCCACGTGGAGAAACACTGAAGCTTTCTTT.

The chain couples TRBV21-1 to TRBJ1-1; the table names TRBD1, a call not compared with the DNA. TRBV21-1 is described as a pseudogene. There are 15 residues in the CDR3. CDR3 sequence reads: CASSPRDRRNTEAFF. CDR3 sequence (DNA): TGTGCCAGCAGCCCCCGGGACAGGCGAAACACTGAAGCTTTCTTT.

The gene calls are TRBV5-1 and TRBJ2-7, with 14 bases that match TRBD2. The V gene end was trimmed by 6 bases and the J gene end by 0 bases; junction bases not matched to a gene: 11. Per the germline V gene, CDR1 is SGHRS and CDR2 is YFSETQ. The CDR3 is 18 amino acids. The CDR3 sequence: CASTKGLAGVSPSYEQYF. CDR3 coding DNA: TGCGCCAGCACTAAGGGACTAGCGGGAGTTTCCCCCTCCTACGAGCAGTACTTC. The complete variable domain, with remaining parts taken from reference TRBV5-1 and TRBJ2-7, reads KAGVTQTPRYLIKTRGQQVTLSCSPISGHRSVSWYQQTPGQGLQFLFEYFSETQRNKGNFPGRFSGRQFSNSRSEMNVSTLELGDSALYLCASTKGLAGVSPSYEQYFGPGTRLTVT.

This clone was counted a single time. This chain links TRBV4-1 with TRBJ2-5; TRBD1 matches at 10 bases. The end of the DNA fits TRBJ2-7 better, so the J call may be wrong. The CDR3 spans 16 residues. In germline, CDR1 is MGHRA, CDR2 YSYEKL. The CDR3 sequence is CASSLVPGQGSYEQYF. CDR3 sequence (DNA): TGCGCCAGCAGCCTCGTACCGGGACAGGGGAGTTACGAGCAGTACTTC.

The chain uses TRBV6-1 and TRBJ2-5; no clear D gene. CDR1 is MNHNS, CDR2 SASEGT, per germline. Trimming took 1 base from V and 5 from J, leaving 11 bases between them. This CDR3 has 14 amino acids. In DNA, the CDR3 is TGTGCCAGCAGTGAAGGGCAGGTCCTGGAGACCCAGTACTTC. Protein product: CASSEGQVLETQYF.

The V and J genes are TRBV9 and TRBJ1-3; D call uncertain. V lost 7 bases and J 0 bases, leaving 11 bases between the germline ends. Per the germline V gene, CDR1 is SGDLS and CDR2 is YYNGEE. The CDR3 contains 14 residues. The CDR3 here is CASGQASSGNTIYF. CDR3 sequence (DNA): TGTGCCAGCGGCCAGGCCAGCTCTGGAAACACCATATATTTT.

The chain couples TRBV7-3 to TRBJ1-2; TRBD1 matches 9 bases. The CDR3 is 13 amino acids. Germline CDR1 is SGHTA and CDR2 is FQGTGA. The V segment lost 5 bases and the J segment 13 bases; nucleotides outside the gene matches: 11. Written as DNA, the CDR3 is TGTGCCAGCAGCCCAAGGGACAGGGAGTATCCCACCTTC. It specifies CASSPRDREYPTF.

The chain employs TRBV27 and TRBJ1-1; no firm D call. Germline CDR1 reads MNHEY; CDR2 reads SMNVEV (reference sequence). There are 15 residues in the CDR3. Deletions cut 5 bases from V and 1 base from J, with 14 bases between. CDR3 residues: CASSAAGPTNTEAFF. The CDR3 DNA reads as TGTGCCAGCAGTGCGGCCGGACCGACGAACACTGAAGCTTTCTTT.

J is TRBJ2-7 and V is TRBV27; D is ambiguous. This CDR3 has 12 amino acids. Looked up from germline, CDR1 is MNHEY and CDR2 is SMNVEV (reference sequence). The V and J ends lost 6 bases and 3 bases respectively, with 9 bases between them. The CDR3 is CASRYRNYEQYF. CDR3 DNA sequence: TGTGCCAGCAGATACCGAAACTACGAGCAGTACTTC.

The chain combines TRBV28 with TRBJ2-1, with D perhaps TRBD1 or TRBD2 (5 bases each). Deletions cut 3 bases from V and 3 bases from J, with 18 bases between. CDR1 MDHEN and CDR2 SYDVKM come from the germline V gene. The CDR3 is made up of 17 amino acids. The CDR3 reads CASSFTGTAIGYNEQFF. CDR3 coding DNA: TGTGCCAGCAGTTTTACCGGGACCGCTATTGGCTACAATGAGCAGTTCTTC.

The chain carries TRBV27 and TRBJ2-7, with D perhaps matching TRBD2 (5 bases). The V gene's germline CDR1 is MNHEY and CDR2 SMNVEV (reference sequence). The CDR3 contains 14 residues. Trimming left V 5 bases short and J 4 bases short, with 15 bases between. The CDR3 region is CASSTAGGLYEQYF. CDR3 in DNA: TGTGCCAGCAGTACCGCAGGAGGATTGTACGAGCAGTACTTC.

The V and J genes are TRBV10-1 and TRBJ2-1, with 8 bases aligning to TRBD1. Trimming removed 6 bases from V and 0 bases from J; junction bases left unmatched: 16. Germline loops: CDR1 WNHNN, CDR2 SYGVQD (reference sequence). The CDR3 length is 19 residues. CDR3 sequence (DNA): TGCGCCAGCAGCCCCTGGCCCAGGGGGCAGGCGAGCTCCTACAATGAGCAGTTCTTC. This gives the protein CASSPWPRGQASSYNEQFF.

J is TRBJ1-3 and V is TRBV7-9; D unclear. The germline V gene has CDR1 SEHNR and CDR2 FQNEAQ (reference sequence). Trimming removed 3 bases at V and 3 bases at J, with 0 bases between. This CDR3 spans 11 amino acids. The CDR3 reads CASSFGNTIYF. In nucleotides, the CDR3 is TGTGCCAGCAGCTTTGGAAACACCATATATTTT.

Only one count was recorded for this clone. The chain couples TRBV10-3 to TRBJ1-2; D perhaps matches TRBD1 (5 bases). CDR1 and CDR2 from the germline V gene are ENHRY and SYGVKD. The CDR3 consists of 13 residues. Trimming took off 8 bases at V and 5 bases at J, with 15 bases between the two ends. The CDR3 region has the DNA TGTGCCATCGCAGAAGGGGTCTTGTATGGCTACACCTTC. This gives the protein CAIAEGVLYGYTF.

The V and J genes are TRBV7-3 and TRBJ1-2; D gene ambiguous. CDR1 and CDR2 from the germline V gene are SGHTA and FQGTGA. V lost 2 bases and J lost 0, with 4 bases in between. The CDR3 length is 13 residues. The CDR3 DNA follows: TGTGCCAGCAGCTTAGGTGCTAACTATGGCTACACCTTC. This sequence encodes CASSLGANYGYTF.

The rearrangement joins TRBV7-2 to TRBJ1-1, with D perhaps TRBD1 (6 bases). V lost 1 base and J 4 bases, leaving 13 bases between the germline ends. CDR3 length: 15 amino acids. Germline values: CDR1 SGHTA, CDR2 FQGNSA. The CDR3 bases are TGTGCCAGCAGCTTAGTACCGGGGGCGGGCACTGAAGCTTTCTTT. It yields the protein CASSLVPGAGTEAFF.

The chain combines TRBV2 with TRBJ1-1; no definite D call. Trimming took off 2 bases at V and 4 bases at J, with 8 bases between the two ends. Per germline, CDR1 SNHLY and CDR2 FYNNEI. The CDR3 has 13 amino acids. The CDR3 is CASSESELTEAFF. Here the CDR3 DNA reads TGTGCCAGCAGTGAATCCGAACTCACTGAAGCTTTCTTT.

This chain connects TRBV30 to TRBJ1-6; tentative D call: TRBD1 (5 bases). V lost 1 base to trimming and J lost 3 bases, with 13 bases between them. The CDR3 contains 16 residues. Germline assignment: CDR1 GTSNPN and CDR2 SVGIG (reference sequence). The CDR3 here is CAWSGRAGRYNSPLHF. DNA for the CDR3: TGTGCCTGGAGTGGGAGGGCAGGGCGCTATAATTCACCCCTCCACTTT.

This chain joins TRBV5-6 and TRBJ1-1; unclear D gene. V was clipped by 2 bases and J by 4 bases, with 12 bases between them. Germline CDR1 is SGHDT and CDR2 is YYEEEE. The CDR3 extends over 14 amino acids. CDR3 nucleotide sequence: TGTGCCAGCAGCTTTGGGGTAATGAGCACTGAAGCTTTCTTT. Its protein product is CASSFGVMSTEAFF.